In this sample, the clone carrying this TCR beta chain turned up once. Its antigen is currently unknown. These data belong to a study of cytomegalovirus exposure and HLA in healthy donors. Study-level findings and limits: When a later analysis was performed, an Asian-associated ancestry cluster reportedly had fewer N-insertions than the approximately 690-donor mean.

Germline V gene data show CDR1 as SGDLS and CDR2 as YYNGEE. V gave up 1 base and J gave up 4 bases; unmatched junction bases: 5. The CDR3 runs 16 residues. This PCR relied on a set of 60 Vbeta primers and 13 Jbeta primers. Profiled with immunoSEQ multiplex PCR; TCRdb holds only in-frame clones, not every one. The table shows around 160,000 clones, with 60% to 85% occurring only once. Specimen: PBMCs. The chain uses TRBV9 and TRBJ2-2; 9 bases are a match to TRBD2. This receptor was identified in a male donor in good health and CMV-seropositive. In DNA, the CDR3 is TGTGCCAGCAGCGTATTTGGGACTAGCTCCACCGGGGAGCTGTTTTTT. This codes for CASSVFGTSSTGELFF.